Below, one T cell receptor beta chain is given with its context. TCRdb ran MiXCR on the 5' RACE reads and lists one entry per CDR3 protein. The data hold 55,000 to 65,000 distinct CDR3 sequences, with about 9.8% observed a single time. The data belong to a study of early T cells in non-severe SARS-CoV-2 infection. V gave up 0 bases and J gave up 0 bases, with 9 bases separating them. This CDR3 contains 15 residues. Germline V gene sequence: CDR1 MNHEY, CDR2 SMNVEV (reference sequence). The TCR sequence derives from an adult who was a healthcare worker with PCR-confirmed SARS-CoV-2 infection or an uninfected control (not recorded which). The sequenced sample consisted of whole blood. This chain joins TRBV27 and TRBJ2-7; tentative D call: TRBD1 (6 bases). CDR3 protein: CASSLSPGASYEQYF. CDR3 nucleotide sequence: TGTGCCAGCAGTTTATCCCCAGGGGCCTCCTACGAGCAGTACTTC.